This passage covers 17 T cell receptor beta chains from one sample sequenced in a study of blood T cell repertoires in COVID-19. Generated by immunoSEQ multiplex PCR, the TCRdb table keeps only in-frame clones and is missing some. The sample contains approximately 300,000 clones, over 75% of which appear only once. Sample: PBMCs or T cells enriched from blood (not recorded which). The receptor set was obtained from a woman younger than 30 who had recovered from COVID-19.

V and J are TRBV25-1 and TRBJ1-1, with a tentative D call TRBD1 (6 bases). The CDR3 contains 14 residues. The germline V and J ends were trimmed by 3 bases and 2 bases, with 10 bases remaining between them. Germline values: CDR1 MGHDK, CDR2 SYGVNS. CDR3 loop: CASSEDRVNTEAFF. The CDR3 nucleotides read TGTGCCAGCAGTGAGGACAGAGTAAACACTGAAGCTTTCTTT.

The chain is built from TRBV21-1 and TRBJ2-7; the DNA was not used to check the table's D call, TRBD1. TRBV21-1 is termed a pseudogene. The CDR3 runs to 12 residues. The CDR3 coding sequence is TGTGCCAGCAGCAAAGAAGGCCCAGGGCAGTACTTC. It is translated as CASSKEGPGQYF.

The chain carries TRBV6-5 and TRBJ1-4; TRBD1 matches 10 bases. There are 16 residues in the CDR3. Germline V lookup: CDR1 MNHEY, CDR2 SVGAGI. The trim removed 2 bases at V and 6 bases at J, leaving 6 bases unmatched. Here the CDR3 reads CASSYRDRGGHEKLFF. Here the CDR3 DNA reads TGTGCCAGCAGTTACCGGGACAGGGGAGGACATGAAAAACTGTTTTTT.

The J gene is TRBJ1-2, the V gene TRBV30, with D perhaps matching TRBD1 (6 bases). Germline V gene sequence: CDR1 GTSNPN, CDR2 SVGIG (reference sequence). V was pared by 4 bases and J by 8 bases, with 11 bases between. The CDR3 extends over 11 amino acids. The DNA for the CDR3 is TGTGCCTGGAATACAGGGTGGGGCTACACCTTC. This sequence encodes CAWNTGWGYTF. Combining the CDR3 with reference TRBV30 and TRBJ1-2 gives the whole variable domain SQTIHQWPATLVQPVGSPLSLECTVEGTSNPNLYWYRQAAGRGLQLLFYSVGIGQISSEVPQNLSASRPQDRQFILSSKKLLLSDSGFYLCAWNTGWGYTFGSGTRLTVV.

The rearrangement links TRBV5-6 to TRBJ1-2; a possible D gene is TRBD1 (5 bases). The CDR3 spans 13 residues. V dropped 5 bases and J dropped 8 bases, with 16 bases sitting between them. Germline-derived CDR1 and CDR2 are SGHDT and YYEEEE. The CDR3 DNA is TGTGCCAGCAGGACGACCCCGGGGGGGGGCTACACCTTC. Translation gives CASRTTPGGGYTF.

This clone was recorded a few times. The rearrangement links TRBV4-2 to TRBJ1-3; D not certain. Germline V gene sequence: CDR1 LGHNA, CDR2 YNFKEQ. The ends were cut back, 8 bases at V and 3 bases at J, with 14 bases in the middle. CDR3 length equals 14 residues. The DNA for the CDR3 is TGTGCCAGCTCGCCGGGTAATTTTGGAAACACCATATATTTT. It encodes CASSPGNFGNTIYF.

The chain recombines TRBV28 with TRBJ2-5, with D perhaps matching TRBD2 (5 bases). Germline lookup yields CDR1 MDHEN and CDR2 SYDVKM. The CDR3 spans 14 residues. Trimming took off 5 bases at V and 4 bases at J, with 14 bases between the two ends. CDR3 nucleotide sequence: TGTGCCAGCAGTGAAGAGGGTCGGAGAGAGACCCAGTACTTC. Translating it yields CASSEEGRRETQYF.

CDR3 amino acids: CASSEGALIGDQPQHF. In nucleotides, the CDR3 is TGCGCCAGCAGTGAGGGAGCGTTGATAGGGGATCAGCCCCAGCATTTT. The rearrangement uses TRBV10-2 and TRBJ1-5; possibly TRBD1 for D (5 bases). The CDR3 contains 16 residues. Germline V gene sequence: CDR1 WSHSY, CDR2 SAAADI. Deletions cut 2 bases from V and 5 bases from J, with 16 bases between.

This clone turned up a few times. The chain links TRBV5-1 to TRBJ1-6, with D possibly matching TRBD1 (5 bases). The CDR3 extends over 14 amino acids. Trimming took 0 bases from V and 8 from J, leaving 9 bases between them. Germline assignment: CDR1 SGHRS and CDR2 YFSETQ. DNA of the CDR3: TGCGCCAGCAGCTTGGGCAGGGTTGATTCACCCCTCCACTTT. Protein: CASSLGRVDSPLHF.

The rearrangement uses TRBV6-6 and TRBJ1-2; TRBD1 matches at 9 bases. Per the germline V gene, CDR1 is MNHNY and CDR2 is SVGAGI (reference sequence). The CDR3 runs 13 residues. The V segment lost 6 bases and the J segment 6 bases; nucleotides outside the gene matches: 5. The CDR3 here is CASRDGTGNGYTF. CDR3 in DNA: TGTGCCAGCAGAGACGGGACAGGGAATGGCTACACCTTC.

The CDR3 DNA reads as TGTGCCACCAGTGACTTCCGGGGCAGGGGCGAAATACGTGAGCAGTTCTTC. Its protein product is CATSDFRGRGEIREQFF. The chain joins TRBV24-1 to TRBJ2-1, with D maybe TRBD1 (6 bases). Germline V lookup: CDR1 KGHDR, CDR2 SFDVKD. The germline V and J ends were trimmed by 4 bases and 9 bases, with 24 bases remaining between them. This CDR3 is 17 amino acids long.

This chain connects TRBV6-5 to TRBJ1-5, with 9 bases aligning to TRBD1. This CDR3 contains 13 residues. V dropped 8 bases and J dropped 6; count of bases not matched to a gene: 5. Germline V gene data show CDR1 as MNHEY and CDR2 as SVGAGI. In DNA form, the CDR3 reads TGTGCCAGCTACAGGGGGCGCGGTCAGCCCCAGCATTTT. Protein sequence: CASYRGRGQPQHF.

In this sample, this clone turned up once. This chain connects TRBV5-6 to TRBJ1-1; no clear D gene. The CDR3 has 13 residues. Per germline, CDR1 SGHDT and CDR2 YYEEEE. Trimming took off 1 base at V and 0 bases at J, with 4 bases between the two ends. The CDR3 bases are TGTGCCAGCAGCTTGACAATGAACACTGAAGCTTTCTTT. It yields the protein CASSLTMNTEAFF.

This clone was found a few times. The chain has TRBV6-5 and TRBJ1-2; 8 positions agree with TRBD1. This CDR3 region has 14 residues. Trimming took 4 bases from V and 8 from J; bases not matched to a gene: 9. Germline assignment: CDR1 MNHEY and CDR2 SVGAGI. The CDR3 DNA reads TGTGCCAGCAGTTCACAGGGGGGCGGCGCCGGCTACACCTTC. It yields the protein CASSSQGGGAGYTF.

The J gene is TRBJ2-7, the V gene TRBV27; D is ambiguous. Trimming left V 3 bases short and J 1 base short, with 7 bases between. The CDR3 runs to 13 residues. The germline V gene has CDR1 MNHEY and CDR2 SMNVEV (reference sequence). The CDR3, as DNA: TGTGCCAGCAGTTTTGGCAAATCCTACGAGCAGTACTTC. Residues: CASSFGKSYEQYF.

V usage is TRBV2 and J usage is TRBJ1-1, with 7 bases matching TRBD1. Losses at the gene ends were 7 bases for V and 6 bases for J; bases not matched to a gene: 14. The CDR3 extends over 15 amino acids. The V gene's germline CDR1 is SNHLY and CDR2 FYNNEI. CDR3 loop: CASKGAGVGAAEAFF. The CDR3 region has the DNA TGTGCCAGCAAGGGGGCGGGTGTGGGGGCCGCTGAAGCTTTCTTT. Based on the CDR3 plus reference TRBV2 and TRBJ1-1, the full variable domain is EPEVTQTPSHQVTQMGQEVILRCVPISNHLYFYWYRQILGQKVEFLVSFYNNEISEKSEIFDDQFSVERPDGSNFTLKIRSTKLEDSAMYFCASKGAGVGAAEAFFGQGTRLTVV.

The J gene is TRBJ1-5, the V gene TRBV2; tentatively, D is TRBD1 (6 bases). The CDR3 has 14 residues. Trimming shortened V by 8 bases and J by 7 bases, and 18 bases separated the two germline ends. Germline V gives CDR1 SNHLY, CDR2 FYNNEI. This CDR3 is CASAGTGGGQPQHF. CDR3 nucleotide sequence: TGTGCCAGCGCCGGGACGGGGGGCGGGCAGCCCCAGCATTTT. Based on the CDR3 plus reference TRBV2 and TRBJ1-5, the full variable domain is EPEVTQTPSHQVTQMGQEVILRCVPISNHLYFYWYRQILGQKVEFLVSFYNNEISEKSEIFDDQFSVERPDGSNFTLKIRSTKLEDSAMYFCASAGTGGGQPQHFGDGTRLSIL.